Given below is one TCR beta chain in context. Researchers isolated at least 7 million PBMCs per sample. The data were taken from a study of blood T cells in healthy people across ages. V was cut by 2 bases and J by 1 base, with 11 bases left in between. The length of the CDR3 is 14 residues. Germline V gene sequence: CDR1 DFQATT, CDR2 SNEGSKA (reference sequence). Next came a second PCR, run for roughly 7 to 12 cycles, which used a sample-barcoded 5' primer along with a J-beta primer mix. Each TCR beta cDNA got a 12-nucleotide random molecular identifier. MiXCR, run by TCRdb on the 5' RACE reads, gives a single entry per CDR3 protein. Of around 800,000 distinct CDR3 sequences in the sample, approximately 67% were seen once.

The TCR sequence derives from a man aged 25 to 45 in good health. Sequenced: blood. The chain carries TRBV20-1 and TRBJ1-1; D remains unclear. The CDR3 loop reads CSARIPGGNTEAFF. The DNA for the CDR3 is TGCAGTGCTAGAATCCCGGGCGGGAACACTGAAGCTTTCTTT.